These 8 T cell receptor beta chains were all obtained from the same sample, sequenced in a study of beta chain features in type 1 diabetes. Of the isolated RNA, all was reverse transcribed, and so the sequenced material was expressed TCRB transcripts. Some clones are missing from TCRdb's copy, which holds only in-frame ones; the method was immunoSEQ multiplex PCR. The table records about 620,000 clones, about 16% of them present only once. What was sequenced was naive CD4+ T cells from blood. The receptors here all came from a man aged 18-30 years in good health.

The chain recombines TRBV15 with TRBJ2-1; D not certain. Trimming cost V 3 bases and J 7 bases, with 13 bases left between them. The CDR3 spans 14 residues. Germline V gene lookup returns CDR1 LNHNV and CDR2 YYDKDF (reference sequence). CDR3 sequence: CATSSVVTGNEQFF. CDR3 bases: TGTGCCACCAGCAGCGTCGTTACTGGTAATGAGCAGTTCTTC.

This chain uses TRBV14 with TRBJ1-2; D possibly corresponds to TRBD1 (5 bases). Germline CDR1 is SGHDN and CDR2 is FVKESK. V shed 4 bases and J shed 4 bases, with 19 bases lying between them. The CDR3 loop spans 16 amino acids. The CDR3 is CASSRLRQSTTYGYTF. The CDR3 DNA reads TGTGCCAGCAGCCGCCTAAGACAGTCTACTACCTATGGCTACACCTTC.

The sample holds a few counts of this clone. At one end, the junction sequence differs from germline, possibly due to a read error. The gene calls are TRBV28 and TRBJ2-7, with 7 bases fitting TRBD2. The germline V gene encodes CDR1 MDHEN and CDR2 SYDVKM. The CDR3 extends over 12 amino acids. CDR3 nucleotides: TGTGCCAGCAGCCTCCGATCGAGCGGGGCAAACTTC. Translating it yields CASSLRSSGANF.

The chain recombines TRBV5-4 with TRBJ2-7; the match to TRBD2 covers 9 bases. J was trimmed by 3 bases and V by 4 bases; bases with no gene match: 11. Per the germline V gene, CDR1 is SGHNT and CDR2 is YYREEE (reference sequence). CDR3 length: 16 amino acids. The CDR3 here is CASSRPFAGGYYEQYF. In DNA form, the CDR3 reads TGTGCCAGCAGCCGCCCCTTTGCGGGAGGGTACTACGAGCAGTACTTC.

The CDR3 bases are TGTGCCAGCAGCTTAGGGACAGGGGGCTACTACGAGCAGTACTTC. Protein sequence: CASSLGTGGYYEQYF. The chain couples TRBV7-2 to TRBJ2-7, with TRBD1 matching over 11 bases. V gave up 1 base and J gave up 3 bases; unmatched junction bases: 2. The germline CDR1 and CDR2 sequences are SGHTA and FQGNSA. This CDR3 has 15 amino acids.

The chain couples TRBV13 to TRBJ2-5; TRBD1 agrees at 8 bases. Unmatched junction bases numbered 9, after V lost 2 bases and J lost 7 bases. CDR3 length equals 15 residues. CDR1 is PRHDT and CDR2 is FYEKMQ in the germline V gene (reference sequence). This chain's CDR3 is CASSLPGTGRVTQYF. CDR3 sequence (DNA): TGTGCCAGCAGCTTACCAGGGACAGGCCGGGTGACCCAGTACTTC.

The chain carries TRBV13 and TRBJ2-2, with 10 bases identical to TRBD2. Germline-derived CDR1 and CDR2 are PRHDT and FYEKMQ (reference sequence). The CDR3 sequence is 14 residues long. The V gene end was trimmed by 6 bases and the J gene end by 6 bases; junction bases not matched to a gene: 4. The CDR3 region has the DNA TGTGCCAGCAGTGTTCTAGCGGGAGCCGGGGAGCTGTTTTTT. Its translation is CASSVLAGAGELFF.

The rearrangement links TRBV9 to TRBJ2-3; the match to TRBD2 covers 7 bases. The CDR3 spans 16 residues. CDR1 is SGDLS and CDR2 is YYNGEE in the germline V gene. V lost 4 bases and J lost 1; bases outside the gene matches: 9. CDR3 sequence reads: CASSPPKSGGTDTQYF. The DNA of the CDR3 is TGTGCCAGCAGCCCCCCCAAAAGCGGGGGCACAGATACGCAGTATTTT.